The clone carrying this T cell receptor (beta chain) occurred a few times. V lost 7 bases and J 8 bases, leaving 14 bases between the germline ends. Germline loops: CDR1 LNHDA, CDR2 SQIVND (reference sequence). CDR3 size: 13 residues. This record belongs to a study of blood T cell repertoires in COVID-19. The repertoire was sequenced with immunoSEQ multiplex PCR; TCRdb's copy has only in-frame clones and lacks some. This sample has 170,000 or so clones; around 79% occur once, and the top ten carry 26%. The sequence was collected from a woman between 65 and 79 years old with acute or convalescent COVID-19. The chain employs TRBV19 and TRBJ1-4; D ambiguous. The sample was peripheral blood. The CDR3 DNA sequence: TGTGCCAGTAAGAGGGTCTTTGACGAAAAACTGTTTTTT. It yields the protein CASKRVFDEKLFF. Full variable domain (rest looked up from reference TRBV19 and TRBJ1-4): DGGITQSPKYLFRKEGQNVTLSCEQNLNHDAMYWYRQDPGQGLRLIYYSQIVNDFQKGDIAEGYSVSREKKESFPLTVTSAQKNPTAFYLCASKRVFDEKLFFGSGTQLSVL.